This entry lists 18 T cell receptor beta chains sequenced from one sample in a study of blood T cell repertoires in COVID-19. Generated by immunoSEQ multiplex PCR, the TCRdb table keeps only in-frame clones and is missing some. This table has approximately 300,000 clones, around 90% appearing once. Sequencing was done on a sample of PBMCs or T cells enriched from blood (not recorded which). The receptor set was obtained from a man aged 55 to 69 who had recovered from COVID-19.

The genes are TRBV24-1 and TRBJ2-2; a possible D gene is TRBD2 (5 bases). The germline CDR1 and CDR2 sequences are KGHDR and SFDVKD. Trimming stripped 5 bases from V and 4 bases from J, with 7 bases between. This CDR3 has 13 residues. For the CDR3, the DNA is TGTGCCACCAGTGTTCGGGGCACCGGGGAGCTGTTTTTT. Protein sequence: CATSVRGTGELFF.

This chain uses TRBV9 with TRBJ1-6; D call uncertain. CDR3 length: 15 residues. V was pared by 3 bases and J by 7 bases, with 14 bases between. The germline CDR1 and CDR2 sequences are SGDLS and YYNGEE. CDR3: CASSAPPGVNSPLHF. Here the CDR3 DNA reads TGTGCCAGCAGCGCCCCCCCCGGGGTGAATTCACCCCTCCACTTT.

The V and J genes are TRBV7-2 and TRBJ1-6; D might be TRBD1 (5 bases). This CDR3 has 16 residues. Trimming left V 5 bases short and J 0 bases short, with 11 bases between. Germline CDR1 SGHTA, CDR2 FQGNSA. The DNA for the CDR3 is TGTGCCAGCAGCCGGGACTTGAGCTCCTATAATTCACCCCTCCACTTT. Protein product: CASSRDLSSYNSPLHF. Combining the CDR3 with reference TRBV7-2 and TRBJ1-6 gives the whole variable domain GAGVSQSPSNKVTEKGKDVELRCDPISGHTALYWYRQSLGQGLEFLIYFQGNSAPDKSGLPSDRFSAERTGGSVSTLTIQRTQQEDSAVYLCASSRDLSSYNSPLHFGNGTRLTVT.

The chain has TRBV5-8 and TRBJ1-5, with D unclear. The CDR3 length is 14 residues. Per the germline V gene, CDR1 is SGHTS and CDR2 is YDEGEE. V shed 6 bases and J shed 7 bases, with 17 bases lying between them. As DNA, the CDR3 is TGTGCCAGCACCCAATCGACGGGGTCCCAGCCCCAGCATTTT. The encoded protein is CASTQSTGSQPQHF.

The rearrangement joins TRBV11-1 to TRBJ2-7; D perhaps matches TRBD1 (5 bases). Germline-derived CDR1 and CDR2 are SGHAT and FQDESV (reference sequence). The CDR3 loop spans 15 amino acids. V lost 2 bases, J lost 2 bases, and 13 bases lay in between. CDR3 coding DNA: TGTGCCAGCAGCTTACAGGGTCCCCCCGCCTACGAGCAGTACTTC. Translated, it gives CASSLQGPPAYEQYF. Combining the CDR3 with reference TRBV11-1 and TRBJ2-7 gives the whole variable domain EAEVAQSPRYKITEKSQAVAFWCDPISGHATLYWYRQILGQGPELLVQFQDESVVDDSQLPKDRFSAERLKGVDSTLKIQPAELGDSAMYLCASSLQGPPAYEQYFGPGTRLTVT.

The CDR3 loop is CASSQAQGAWETQYF. CDR3 bases: TGCGCCAGCAGCCAAGCACAGGGGGCCTGGGAGACCCAGTACTTC. The chain links TRBV4-3 to TRBJ2-5, with TRBD1 matching over 9 bases. The trim removed 1 base at V and 5 bases at J, leaving 5 bases unmatched. The CDR3 spans 15 residues. The V gene's germline CDR1 is LGHNA and CDR2 YSLEER.

In this sample, this clone turned up once. V and J are TRBV6-5 and TRBJ1-4, with D maybe TRBD1 (6 bases). The CDR3 has 16 residues. The germline V gene has CDR1 MNHEY and CDR2 SVGAGI. The V end was cut by 0 bases, the J end by 5 bases, with 13 bases between. The CDR3 DNA reads TGTGCCAGCAGTTACTCGACGCCAGGGGTAAATGAAAAACTGTTTTTT. Amino acids: CASSYSTPGVNEKLFF.

This clone appeared once. The chain recombines TRBV18 with TRBJ2-1; 8 bases agree with TRBD1. Germline V gene lookup returns CDR1 KGHSH and CDR2 LQKENI. Trimming cost V 4 bases and J 12 bases; bases outside gene matches: 5. This CDR3 is built from 12 residues. The CDR3 nucleotides read TGTGCCAGCTCACGGGGGACAGGACCGCAGTTCTTC. This sequence encodes CASSRGTGPQFF.

V and J are TRBV5-6 and TRBJ2-5; 7 bases match TRBD2. Germline lookup yields CDR1 SGHDT and CDR2 YYEEEE. CDR3 length: 16 residues. J gave up 5 bases and V 4 bases, and 14 bases lay outside the gene matches. CDR3 in amino acids: CASSASGGRSHETQYF. DNA of the CDR3: TGTGCCAGCAGCGCCTCCGGGGGGAGGTCGCACGAGACCCAGTACTTC. The whole variable domain, filled in from reference TRBV5-6 and TRBJ2-5, reads DAGVTQSPTHLIKTRGQQVTLRCSPKSGHDTVSWYQQALGQGPQFIFQYYEEEERQRGNFPDRFSGHQFPNYSSELNVNALLLGDSALYLCASSASGGRSHETQYFGPGTRLLVL.

The chain has TRBV6-5 and TRBJ2-5, with TRBD1 matching 10 bases. CDR3 length equals 15 residues. Germline trimming cut 5 bases from V and 5 bases from J; bases unmatched to any gene: 8. Per germline, CDR1 MNHEY and CDR2 SVGAGI. The CDR3 is CASSLTGTGDETQYF. The CDR3 DNA sequence: TGTGCCAGCAGTCTTACCGGGACAGGGGACGAGACCCAGTACTTC.

The V call is TRBV6-2 or TRBV6-3, the J call TRBJ2-3; D possibly corresponds to TRBD1 (5 bases). The CDR3 consists of 16 residues. V lost 1 base and J 1 base, leaving 12 bases between the germline ends. CDR1 is MNHEY, CDR2 SVGEGT, per germline. CDR3 region: CASSYYQGRGTDTQYF. CDR3 nucleotide sequence: TGTGCCAGCAGTTACTACCAGGGTCGGGGCACAGATACGCAGTATTTT.

The chain combines TRBV4-1 with TRBJ2-2; 10 bases align to TRBD1. The CDR3 runs to 17 residues. The germline V gene encodes CDR1 MGHRA and CDR2 YSYEKL. The J segment lost 1 base and the V segment lost 0 bases, leaving 2 bases of the junction unmatched. The CDR3 DNA is TGCGCCAGCAGCCAAGAGGGGACAGGGGAGAACACCGGGGAGCTGTTTTTT. It is translated as CASSQEGTGENTGELFF.

V is TRBV10-1 and J is TRBJ2-7; D gene ambiguous. Per the germline V gene, CDR1 is WNHNN and CDR2 is SYGVQD (reference sequence). V was clipped by 0 bases and J by 3 bases, with 3 bases between them. The CDR3 extends over 12 amino acids. The chain's CDR3 is CASSESGYEQYF. As DNA, the CDR3 is TGCGCCAGCAGTGAGTCCGGCTACGAGCAGTACTTC.

The chain uses TRBV4-1 and TRBJ1-3; a weak D match, TRBD1 (6 bases). Trimming left V 1 base short and J 0 bases short, with 7 bases between. CDR3 length equals 15 residues. The germline gives CDR1 MGHRA, CDR2 YSYEKL. In DNA, the CDR3 is TGCGCCAGCAGCCAAGGGGACATCTCTGGAAACACCATATATTTT. It encodes CASSQGDISGNTIYF.

This clone was observed a single time. The J gene is TRBJ2-7, the V gene TRBV28; 8 bases are shared with TRBD1. CDR1 and CDR2 from the germline V gene are MDHEN and SYDVKM. The CDR3 extends over 14 amino acids. J lost 6 bases, V lost 3 bases, and 7 bases had no gene match. CDR3 protein: CASSFGQGGTEQYF. CDR3 DNA sequence: TGTGCCAGCAGTTTCGGACAGGGCGGTACCGAGCAGTACTTC. The full variable domain, rest sourced from reference TRBV28 and TRBJ2-7, is DVKVTQSSRYLVKRTGEKVFLECVQDMDHENMFWYRQDPGLGLRLIYFSYDVKMKEKGDIPEGYSVSREKKERFSLILESASTNQTSMYLCASSFGQGGTEQYFGPGTRLTVT.

The chain joins TRBV20-1 to TRBJ1-2, with D hard to call. V shed 7 bases and J shed 2 bases, with 17 bases lying between them. Germline CDR1 and CDR2: DFQATT and SNEGSKA (reference sequence). The CDR3 sequence is 14 residues long. CDR3 residues: CSVSGRHRNYGYTF. The CDR3 DNA is TGCAGTGTTAGTGGCCGACACCGGAACTATGGCTACACCTTC.

The rearrangement links TRBV5-1 to TRBJ2-1; 10 bases match TRBD2. The CDR3 runs to 14 residues. CDR1 SGHRS and CDR2 YFSETQ come from the germline V gene. Trimming removed 6 bases from V and 4 bases from J; junction bases left unmatched: 4. The CDR3 nucleotides are TGCGCCAGCACCCCGACTAGCGGGTACAATGAGCAGTTCTTC. Protein product: CASTPTSGYNEQFF.

This clone was observed once. The rearrangement uses TRBV3-1 (or the pseudogene TRBV3-2) and TRBJ2-5; 9 nucleotides line up with TRBD1. With 4 bases clipped from V and 2 bases from J, the junction kept 11 bases outside the gene matches. Germline CDR1 and CDR2: LGHDT and YNNKEL (reference sequence). The CDR3 loop spans 17 amino acids. The CDR3 bases are TGTGCCAGCAGCCGGCTCGGCGGGACAGGGTCACAAGAGACCCAGTACTTC. Its protein is CASSRLGGTGSQETQYF.